This TCR beta chain stems from a study of cytomegalovirus exposure and HLA in healthy donors. Study observations and caveats: The Asian-associated ancestry cluster reportedly had fewer N-insertions than the roughly 700-donor mean in a later analysis. TCR beta V- and J-gene trimming, according to a later analysis, was linked to a missense DCLRE1C variant. Excluded were some V segments that proved indistinguishable, including TRBV6-2 and TRBV6-3.

The CDR3 totals 13 residues. Trimming shortened V by 5 bases and J by 7 bases, and 13 bases separated the two germline ends. Germline lookup yields CDR1 MGHRA and CDR2 YSYEKL. Concerning this clone: Its antigen is not known.

It was with 60 Vbeta and 13 Jbeta primers that the PCR ran. TCRdb's copy holds only in-frame clones and misses some; the assay was immunoSEQ multiplex PCR. The table shows about 100,000 clones, with more than 65% occurring only once. Sampled while nominally healthy, donors likely had unrecorded immune exposures. Sequences were obtained from PBMCs. The origin of this receptor is a woman aged 50 to 65 in good health and CMV-seropositive. V usage is TRBV4-1 and J usage is TRBJ2-3; tentatively, D is TRBD2 (6 bases). CDR3 in amino acids: CASSASGEYTQYF. The CDR3 DNA sequence: TGCGCCAGCAGCGCATCGGGGGAATATACGCAGTATTTT.